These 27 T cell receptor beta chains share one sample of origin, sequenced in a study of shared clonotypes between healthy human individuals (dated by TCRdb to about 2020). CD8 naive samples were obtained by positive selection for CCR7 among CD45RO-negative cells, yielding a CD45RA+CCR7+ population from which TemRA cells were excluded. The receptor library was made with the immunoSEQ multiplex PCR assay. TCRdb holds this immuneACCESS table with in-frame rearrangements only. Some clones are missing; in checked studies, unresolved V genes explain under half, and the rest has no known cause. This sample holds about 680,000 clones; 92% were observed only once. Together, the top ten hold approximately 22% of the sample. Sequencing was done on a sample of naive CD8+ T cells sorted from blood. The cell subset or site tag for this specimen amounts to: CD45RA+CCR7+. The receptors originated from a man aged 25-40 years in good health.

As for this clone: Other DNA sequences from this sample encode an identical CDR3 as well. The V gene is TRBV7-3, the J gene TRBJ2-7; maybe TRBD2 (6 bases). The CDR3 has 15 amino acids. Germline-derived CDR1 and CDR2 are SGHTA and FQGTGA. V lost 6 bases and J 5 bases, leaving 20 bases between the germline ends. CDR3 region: CASSPGLGTLHEQYF. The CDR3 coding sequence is TGTGCCAGCAGTCCAGGGTTGGGGACTCTCCACGAGCAGTACTTC.

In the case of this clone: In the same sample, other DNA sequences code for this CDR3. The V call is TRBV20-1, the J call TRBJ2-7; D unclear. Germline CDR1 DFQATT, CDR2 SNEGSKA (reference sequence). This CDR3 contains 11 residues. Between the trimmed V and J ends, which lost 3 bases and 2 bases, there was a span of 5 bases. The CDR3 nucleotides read TGCAGTGCTAGGCAGACCTACGAGCAGTACTTC. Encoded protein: CSARQTYEQYF.

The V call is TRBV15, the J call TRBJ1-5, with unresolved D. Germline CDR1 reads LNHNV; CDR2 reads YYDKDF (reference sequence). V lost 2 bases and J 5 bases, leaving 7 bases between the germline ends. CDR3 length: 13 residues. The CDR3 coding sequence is TGTGCCACCAGCAGACTCCGATATCAGCCCCAGCATTTT. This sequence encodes CATSRLRYQPQHF.

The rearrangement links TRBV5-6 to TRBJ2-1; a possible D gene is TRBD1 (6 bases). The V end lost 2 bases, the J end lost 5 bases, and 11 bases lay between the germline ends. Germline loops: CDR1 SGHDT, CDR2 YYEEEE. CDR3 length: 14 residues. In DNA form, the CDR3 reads TGTGCCAGCAGCTTTGGACAGATTCACAATGAGCAGTTCTTC. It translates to CASSFGQIHNEQFF.

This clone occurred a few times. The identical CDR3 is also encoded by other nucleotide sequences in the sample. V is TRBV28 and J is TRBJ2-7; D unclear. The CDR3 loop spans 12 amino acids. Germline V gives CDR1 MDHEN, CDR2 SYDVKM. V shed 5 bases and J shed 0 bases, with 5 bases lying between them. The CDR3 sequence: CASSGASYEQYF. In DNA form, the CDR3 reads TGTGCCAGCAGTGGCGCCTCCTACGAGCAGTACTTC.

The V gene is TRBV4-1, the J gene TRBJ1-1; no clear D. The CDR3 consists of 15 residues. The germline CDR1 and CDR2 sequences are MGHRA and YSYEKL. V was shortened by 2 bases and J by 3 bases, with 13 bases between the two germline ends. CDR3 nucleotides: TGCGCCAGCAGCCAAAACTTCGGTTCCCACACTGAAGCTTTCTTT. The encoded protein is CASSQNFGSHTEAFF.

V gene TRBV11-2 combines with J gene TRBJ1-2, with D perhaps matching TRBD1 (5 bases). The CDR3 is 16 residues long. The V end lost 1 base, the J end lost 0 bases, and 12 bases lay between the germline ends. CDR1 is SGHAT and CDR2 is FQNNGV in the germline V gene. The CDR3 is CASSLVGTGTNYGYTF. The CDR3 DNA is TGTGCCAGCAGCTTAGTGGGGACGGGAACTAACTATGGCTACACCTTC.

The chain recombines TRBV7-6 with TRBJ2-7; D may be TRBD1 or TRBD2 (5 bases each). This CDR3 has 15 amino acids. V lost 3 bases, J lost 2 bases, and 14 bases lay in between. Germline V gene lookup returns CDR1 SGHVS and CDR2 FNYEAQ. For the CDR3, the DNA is TGTGCCAGCAGCTTGCAGGGAGCGCCCGCCTACGAGCAGTACTTC. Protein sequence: CASSLQGAPAYEQYF.

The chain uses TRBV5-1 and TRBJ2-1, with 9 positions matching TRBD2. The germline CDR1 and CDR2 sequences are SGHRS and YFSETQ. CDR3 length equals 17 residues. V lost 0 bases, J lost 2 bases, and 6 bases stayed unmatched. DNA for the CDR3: TGCGCCAGCAGCTTGGTTTCTAGCGGGAATCCCTACAATGAGCAGTTCTTC. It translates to CASSLVSSGNPYNEQFF.

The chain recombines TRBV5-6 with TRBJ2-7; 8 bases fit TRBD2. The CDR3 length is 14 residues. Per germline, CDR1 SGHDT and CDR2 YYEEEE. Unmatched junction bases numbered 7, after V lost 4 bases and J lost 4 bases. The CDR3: CASSTQSGSYEQYF. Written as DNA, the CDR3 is TGTGCCAGCAGCACTCAAAGCGGGAGTTACGAGCAGTACTTC.

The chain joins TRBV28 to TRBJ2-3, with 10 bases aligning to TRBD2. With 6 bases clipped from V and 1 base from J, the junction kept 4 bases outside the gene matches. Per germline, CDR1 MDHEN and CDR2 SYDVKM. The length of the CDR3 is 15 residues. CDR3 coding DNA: TGTGCCAGCAGCAAGACTAGCGGGCGCACAGATACGCAGTATTTT. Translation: CASSKTSGRTDTQYF.

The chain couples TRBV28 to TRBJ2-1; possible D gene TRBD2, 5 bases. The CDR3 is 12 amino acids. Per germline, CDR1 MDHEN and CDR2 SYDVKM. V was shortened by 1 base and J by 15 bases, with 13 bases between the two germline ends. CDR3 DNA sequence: TGTGCCAGCAGTTTATCGGGGTCCGTTCCGTTCTTC. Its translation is CASSLSGSVPFF.

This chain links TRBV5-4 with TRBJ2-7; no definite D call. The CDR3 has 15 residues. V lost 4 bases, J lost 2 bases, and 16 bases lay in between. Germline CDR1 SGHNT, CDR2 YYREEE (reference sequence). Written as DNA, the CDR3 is TGTGCCAGCAGCCGTGGGCCTGGTACCCCCTACGAGCAGTACTTC. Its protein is CASSRGPGTPYEQYF.

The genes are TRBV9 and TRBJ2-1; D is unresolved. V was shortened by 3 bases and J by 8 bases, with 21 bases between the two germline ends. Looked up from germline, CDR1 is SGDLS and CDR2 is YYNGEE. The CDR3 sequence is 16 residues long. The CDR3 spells CASSDRLESQPDEQFF. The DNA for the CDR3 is TGTGCCAGCAGCGACCGACTTGAATCACAGCCCGATGAGCAGTTCTTC.

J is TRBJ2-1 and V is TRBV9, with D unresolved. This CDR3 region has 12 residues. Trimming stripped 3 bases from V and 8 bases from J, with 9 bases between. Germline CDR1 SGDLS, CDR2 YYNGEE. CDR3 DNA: TGTGCCAGCAGCGGGAAGCTCGATGAGCAGTTCTTC. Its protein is CASSGKLDEQFF.

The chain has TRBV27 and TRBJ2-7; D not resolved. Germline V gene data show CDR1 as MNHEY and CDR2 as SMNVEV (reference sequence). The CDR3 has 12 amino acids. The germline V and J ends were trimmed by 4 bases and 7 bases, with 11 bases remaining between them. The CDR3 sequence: CASSSPVQEQYF. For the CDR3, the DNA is TGTGCCAGCAGTTCCCCCGTCCAGGAGCAGTACTTC.

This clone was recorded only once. The CDR3 bases are TGTGCCAGCAGCCAACAGGACAGAATCTTACAAGAGACCCAGTACTTC. This codes for CASSQQDRILQETQYF. The chain links TRBV14 to TRBJ2-5; possible D gene TRBD1, 6 bases. The germline gives CDR1 SGHDN, CDR2 FVKESK. Trimming cost V 2 bases and J 2 bases, with 15 bases left between them. This CDR3 contains 16 residues.

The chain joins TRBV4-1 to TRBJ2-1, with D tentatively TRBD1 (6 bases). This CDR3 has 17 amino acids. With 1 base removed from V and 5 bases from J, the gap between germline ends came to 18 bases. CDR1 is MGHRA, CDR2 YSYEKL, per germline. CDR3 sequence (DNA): TGCGCCAGCAGCCAAGGCTCCGTAGGACAGTGGAACAATGAGCAGTTCTTC. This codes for CASSQGSVGQWNNEQFF.

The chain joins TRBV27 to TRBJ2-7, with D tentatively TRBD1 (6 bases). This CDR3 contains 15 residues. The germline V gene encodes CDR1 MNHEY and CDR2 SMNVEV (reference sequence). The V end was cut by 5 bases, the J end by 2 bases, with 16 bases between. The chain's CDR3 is CASSRRGTGTYEQYF. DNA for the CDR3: TGTGCCAGCAGTCGAAGGGGGACGGGGACCTACGAGCAGTACTTC.

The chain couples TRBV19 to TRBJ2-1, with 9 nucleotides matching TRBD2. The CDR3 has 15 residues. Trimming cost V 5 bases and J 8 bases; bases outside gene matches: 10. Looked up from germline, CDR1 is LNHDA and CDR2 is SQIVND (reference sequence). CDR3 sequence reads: CASSWFGTSIYEQFF. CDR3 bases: TGTGCCAGTAGTTGGTTTGGGACTAGCATCTATGAGCAGTTCTTC. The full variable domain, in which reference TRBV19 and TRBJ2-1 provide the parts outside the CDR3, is DGGITQSPKYLFRKEGQNVTLSCEQNLNHDAMYWYRQDPGQGLRLIYYSQIVNDFQKGDIAEGYSVSREKKESFPLTVTSAQKNPTAFYLCASSWFGTSIYEQFFGPGTRLTVL.

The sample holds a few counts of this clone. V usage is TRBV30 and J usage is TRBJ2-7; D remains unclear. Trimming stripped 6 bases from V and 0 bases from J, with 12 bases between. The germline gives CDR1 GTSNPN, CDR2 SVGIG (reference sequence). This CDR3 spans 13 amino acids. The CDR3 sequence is CACDRVSSYEQYF. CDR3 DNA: TGTGCCTGCGATCGGGTAAGCTCCTACGAGCAGTACTTC. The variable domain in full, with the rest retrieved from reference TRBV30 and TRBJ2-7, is SQTIHQWPATLVQPVGSPLSLECTVEGTSNPNLYWYRQAAGRGLQLLFYSVGIGQISSEVPQNLSASRPQDRQFILSSKKLLLSDSGFYLCACDRVSSYEQYFGPGTRLTVT.

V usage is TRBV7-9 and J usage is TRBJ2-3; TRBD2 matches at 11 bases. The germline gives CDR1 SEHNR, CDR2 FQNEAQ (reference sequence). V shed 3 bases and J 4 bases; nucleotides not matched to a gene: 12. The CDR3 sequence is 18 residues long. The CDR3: CASSFHSLAGGQADTQYF. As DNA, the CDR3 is TGTGCCAGCAGCTTCCACTCTCTAGCGGGAGGCCAGGCAGATACGCAGTATTTT.

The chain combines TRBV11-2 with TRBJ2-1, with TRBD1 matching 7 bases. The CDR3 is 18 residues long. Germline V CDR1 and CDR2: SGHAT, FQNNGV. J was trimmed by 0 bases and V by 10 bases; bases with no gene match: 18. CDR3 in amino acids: CATDFRDQDRSSYNEQFF. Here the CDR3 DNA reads TGTGCCACCGATTTCCGGGATCAGGACAGGAGCTCCTACAATGAGCAGTTCTTC.

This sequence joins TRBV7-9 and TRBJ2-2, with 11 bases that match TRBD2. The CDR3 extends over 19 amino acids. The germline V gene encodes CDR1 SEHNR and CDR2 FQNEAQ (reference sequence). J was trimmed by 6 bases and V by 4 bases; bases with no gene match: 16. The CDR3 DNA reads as TGTGCCAGCAGCTCTGCGATAGCGGGAGGGCCTTTAAGTGCCGGGGAGCTGTTTTTT. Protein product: CASSSAIAGGPLSAGELFF.

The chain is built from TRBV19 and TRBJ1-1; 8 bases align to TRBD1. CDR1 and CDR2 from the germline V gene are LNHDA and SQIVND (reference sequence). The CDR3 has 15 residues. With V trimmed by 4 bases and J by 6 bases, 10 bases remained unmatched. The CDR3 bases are TGTGCCAGTAGTACCAGGGGGCAGGGAGTCCCTGAAGCTTTCTTT. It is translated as CASSTRGQGVPEAFF.

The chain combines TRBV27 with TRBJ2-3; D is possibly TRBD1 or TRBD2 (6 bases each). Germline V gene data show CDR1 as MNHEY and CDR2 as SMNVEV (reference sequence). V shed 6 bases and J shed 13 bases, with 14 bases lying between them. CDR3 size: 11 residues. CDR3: CASRGGPLEYF. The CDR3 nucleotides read TGTGCCAGCAGGGGGGGCCCTCTAGAGTATTTT.

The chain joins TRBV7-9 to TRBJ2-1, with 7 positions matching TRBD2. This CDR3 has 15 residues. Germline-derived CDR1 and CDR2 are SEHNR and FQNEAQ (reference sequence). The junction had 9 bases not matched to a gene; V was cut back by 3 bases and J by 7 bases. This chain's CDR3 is CASSFGGRARNEQFF. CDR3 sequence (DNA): TGTGCCAGCAGCTTTGGGGGGAGGGCGCGAAATGAGCAGTTCTTC. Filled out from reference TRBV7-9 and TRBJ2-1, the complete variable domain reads DTGVSQNPRHKITKRGQNVTFRCDPISEHNRLYWYRQTLGQGPEFLTYFQNEAQLEKSRLLSDRFSAERPKGSFSTLEIQRTEQGDSAMYLCASSFGGRARNEQFFGPGTRLTVL.